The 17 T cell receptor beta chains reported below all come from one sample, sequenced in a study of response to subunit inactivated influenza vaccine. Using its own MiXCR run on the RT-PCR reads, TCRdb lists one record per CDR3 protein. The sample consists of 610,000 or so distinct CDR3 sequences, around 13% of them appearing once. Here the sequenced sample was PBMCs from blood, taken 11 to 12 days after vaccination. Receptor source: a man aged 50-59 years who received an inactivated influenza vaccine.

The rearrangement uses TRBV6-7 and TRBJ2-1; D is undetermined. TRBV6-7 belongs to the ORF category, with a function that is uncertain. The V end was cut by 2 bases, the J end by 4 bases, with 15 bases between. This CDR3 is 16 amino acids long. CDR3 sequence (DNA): TGTGCCAGCAGTTACCCGGCGATACCTTATTACAATGAGCAGTTCTTC. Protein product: CASSYPAIPYYNEQFF.

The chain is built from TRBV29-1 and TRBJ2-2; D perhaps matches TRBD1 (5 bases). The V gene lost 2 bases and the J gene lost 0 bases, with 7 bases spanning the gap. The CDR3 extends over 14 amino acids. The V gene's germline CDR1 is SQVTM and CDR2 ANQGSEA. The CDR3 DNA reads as TGCAGCGTTGAAACAGGCACGAACACCGGGGAGCTGTTTTTT. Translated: CSVETGTNTGELFF.

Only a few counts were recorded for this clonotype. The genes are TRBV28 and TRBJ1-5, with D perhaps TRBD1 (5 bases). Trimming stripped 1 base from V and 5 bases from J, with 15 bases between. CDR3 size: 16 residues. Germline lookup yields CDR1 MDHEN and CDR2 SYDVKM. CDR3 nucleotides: TGTGCCAGCAGTTTATTAGGCAGGGTTAGGTATCAGCCCCAGCATTTT. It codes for CASSLLGRVRYQPQHF.

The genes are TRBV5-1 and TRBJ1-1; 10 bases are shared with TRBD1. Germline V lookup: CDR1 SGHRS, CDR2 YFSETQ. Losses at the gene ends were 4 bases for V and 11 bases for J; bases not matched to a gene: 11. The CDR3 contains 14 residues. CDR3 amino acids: CASSGDRGRGKAFF. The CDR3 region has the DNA TGCGCCAGCAGCGGAGACAGGGGGCGAGGCAAGGCTTTCTTT. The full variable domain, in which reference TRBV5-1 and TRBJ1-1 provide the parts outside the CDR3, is KAGVTQTPRYLIKTRGQQVTLSCSPISGHRSVSWYQQTPGQGLQFLFEYFSETQRNKGNFPGRFSGRQFSNSRSEMNVSTLELGDSALYLCASSGDRGRGKAFFGQGTRLTVV.

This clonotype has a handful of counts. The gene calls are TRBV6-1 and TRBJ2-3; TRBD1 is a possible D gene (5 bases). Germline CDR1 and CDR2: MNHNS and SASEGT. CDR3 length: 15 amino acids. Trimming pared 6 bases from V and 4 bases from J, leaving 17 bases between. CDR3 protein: CASRRIPQGADTQYF. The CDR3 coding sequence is TGTGCCAGCAGACGTATCCCGCAGGGCGCAGATACGCAGTATTTT.

The CDR3 DNA reads TGCAGTGCTAACGCGCTGGCAGATACGCAGTATTTT. It encodes CSANALADTQYF. The chain combines TRBV20-1 with TRBJ2-3; D unclear. From germline, CDR1 is DFQATT and CDR2 SNEGSKA (reference sequence). This CDR3 contains 12 residues. V was pared by 4 bases and J by 4 bases, with 9 bases between.

CDR3 nucleotides: TGTGCCAGCAGCTTAGCGCCCCCCGGGCAGGGCACTGAAGCTTTCTTT. Translation: CASSLAPPGQGTEAFF. The chain combines TRBV7-6 with TRBJ1-1, with D perhaps matching TRBD1 (5 bases). CDR3 length: 16 amino acids. V lost 0 bases to trimming and J lost 4 bases, with 15 bases between them. Looked up from germline, CDR1 is SGHVS and CDR2 is FNYEAQ.

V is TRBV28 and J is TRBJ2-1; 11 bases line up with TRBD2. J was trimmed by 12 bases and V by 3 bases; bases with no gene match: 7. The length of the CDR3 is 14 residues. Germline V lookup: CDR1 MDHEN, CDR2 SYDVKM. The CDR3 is CASSLTSGMKAQFF. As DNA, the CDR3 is TGTGCCAGCAGTTTGACTAGCGGGATGAAAGCGCAGTTCTTC. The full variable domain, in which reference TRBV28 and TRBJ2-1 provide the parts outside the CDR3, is DVKVTQSSRYLVKRTGEKVFLECVQDMDHENMFWYRQDPGLGLRLIYFSYDVKMKEKGDIPEGYSVSREKKERFSLILESASTNQTSMYLCASSLTSGMKAQFFGPGTRLTVL.

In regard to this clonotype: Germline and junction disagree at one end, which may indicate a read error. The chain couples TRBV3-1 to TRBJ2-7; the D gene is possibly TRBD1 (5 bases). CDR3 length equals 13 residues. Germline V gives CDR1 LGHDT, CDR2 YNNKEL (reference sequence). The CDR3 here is CTSSQGLMGEQYF. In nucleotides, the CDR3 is TGTACCAGCAGCCAGGGATTGATGGGCGAGCAGTACTTC.

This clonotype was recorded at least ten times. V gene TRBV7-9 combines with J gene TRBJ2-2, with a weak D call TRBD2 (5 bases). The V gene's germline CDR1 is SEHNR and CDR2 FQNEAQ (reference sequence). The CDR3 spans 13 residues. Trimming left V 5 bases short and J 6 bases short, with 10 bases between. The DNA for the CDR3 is TGTGCCAGCAGCGAAAGCGGACCCGGGGAGCTGTTTTTT. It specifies CASSESGPGELFF.

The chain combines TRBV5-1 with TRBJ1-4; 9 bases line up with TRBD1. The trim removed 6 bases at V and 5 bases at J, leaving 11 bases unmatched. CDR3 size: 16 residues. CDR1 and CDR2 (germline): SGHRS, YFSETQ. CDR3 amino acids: CASTRDRGGRNEKLFF. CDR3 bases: TGCGCCAGCACTCGTGACAGGGGGGGACGGAATGAAAAACTGTTTTTT.

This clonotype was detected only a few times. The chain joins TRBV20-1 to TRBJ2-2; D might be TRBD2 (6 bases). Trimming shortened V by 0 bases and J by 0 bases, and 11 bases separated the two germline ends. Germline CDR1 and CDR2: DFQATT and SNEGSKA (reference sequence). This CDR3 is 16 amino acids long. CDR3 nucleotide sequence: TGCAGTGCTAGAGATCGGAGGGGTCCGAACACCGGGGAGCTGTTTTTT. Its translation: CSARDRRGPNTGELFF.

CDR3 DNA: TGTGCCAGCAGTTTTCAGACTCAAGAGACCCAGTACTTC. Translated, it gives CASSFQTQETQYF. J is TRBJ2-5 and V is TRBV12-3 or TRBV12-4; D call uncertain. V gave up 3 bases and J gave up 2 bases, with 7 bases separating them. The CDR3 has 13 amino acids.

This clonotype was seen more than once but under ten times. CDR3 nucleotides: TGCGCCAGCAGCAGGGGGACAGCTCCAGCTGGGGCCAACGTCCTGACTTTC. Protein: CASSRGTAPAGANVLTF. The chain couples TRBV5-1 to TRBJ2-6, with TRBD1 identical over 7 bases. The CDR3 has 17 residues. V trimming: 4 bases; J trimming: 2 bases; junction bases outside the gene matches: 9. Germline values: CDR1 SGHRS, CDR2 YFSETQ.

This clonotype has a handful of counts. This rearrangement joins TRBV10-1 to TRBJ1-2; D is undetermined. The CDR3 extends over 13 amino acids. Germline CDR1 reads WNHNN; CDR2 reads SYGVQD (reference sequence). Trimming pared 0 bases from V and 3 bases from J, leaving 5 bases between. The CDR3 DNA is TGCGCCAGCAGTGAGTCCGGAGACTATGGCTACACCTTC. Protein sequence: CASSESGDYGYTF.

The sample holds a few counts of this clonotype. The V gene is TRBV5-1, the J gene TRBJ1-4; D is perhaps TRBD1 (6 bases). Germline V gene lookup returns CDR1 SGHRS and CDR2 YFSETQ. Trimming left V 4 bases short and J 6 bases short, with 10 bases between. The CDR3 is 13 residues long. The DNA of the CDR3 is TGCGCCAGCAGCCGGGACATATATGAAAAACTGTTTTTT. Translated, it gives CASSRDIYEKLFF.

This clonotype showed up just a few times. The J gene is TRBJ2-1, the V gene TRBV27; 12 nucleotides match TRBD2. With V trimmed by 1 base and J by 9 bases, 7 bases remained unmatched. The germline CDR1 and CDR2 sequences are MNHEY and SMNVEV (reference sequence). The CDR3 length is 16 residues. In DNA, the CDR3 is TGTGCCAGCAGTTTATGGCTGACTAGCGGGAGTAGTGAGCAGTTCTTC. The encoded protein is CASSLWLTSGSSEQFF.